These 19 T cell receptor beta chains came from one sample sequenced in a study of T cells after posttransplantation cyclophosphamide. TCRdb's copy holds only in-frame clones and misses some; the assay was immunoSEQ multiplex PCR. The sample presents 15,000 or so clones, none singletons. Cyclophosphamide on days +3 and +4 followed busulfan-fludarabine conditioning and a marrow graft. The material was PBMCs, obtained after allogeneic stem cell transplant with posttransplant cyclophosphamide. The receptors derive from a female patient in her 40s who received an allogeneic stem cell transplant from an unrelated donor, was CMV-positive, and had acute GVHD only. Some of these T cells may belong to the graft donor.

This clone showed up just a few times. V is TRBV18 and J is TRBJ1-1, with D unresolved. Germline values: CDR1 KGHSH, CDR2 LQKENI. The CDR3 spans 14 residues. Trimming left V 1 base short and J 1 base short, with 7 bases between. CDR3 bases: TGTGCCAGCTCACCACGAAGCCAGAACACTGAAGCTTTCTTT. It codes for CASSPRSQNTEAFF.

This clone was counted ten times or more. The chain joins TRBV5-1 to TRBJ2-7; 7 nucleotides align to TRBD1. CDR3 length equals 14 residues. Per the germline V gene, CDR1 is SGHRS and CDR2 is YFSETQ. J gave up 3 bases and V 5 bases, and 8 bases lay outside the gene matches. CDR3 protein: CASSNTGTVYEQYF. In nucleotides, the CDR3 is TGCGCCAGCAGTAACACCGGGACAGTCTACGAGCAGTACTTC.

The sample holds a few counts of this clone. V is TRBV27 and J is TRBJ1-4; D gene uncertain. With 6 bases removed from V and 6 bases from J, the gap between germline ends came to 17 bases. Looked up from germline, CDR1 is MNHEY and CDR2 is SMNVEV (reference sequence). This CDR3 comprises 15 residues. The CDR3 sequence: CASSVGGTKYEKLFF. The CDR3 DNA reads TGTGCCAGCAGCGTCGGAGGTACCAAATATGAAAAACTGTTTTTT.

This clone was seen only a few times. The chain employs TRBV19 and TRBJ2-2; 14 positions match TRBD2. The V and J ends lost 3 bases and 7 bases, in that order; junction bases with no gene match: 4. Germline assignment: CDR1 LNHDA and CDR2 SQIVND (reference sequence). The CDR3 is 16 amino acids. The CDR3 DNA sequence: TGTGCCAGTAGTATGGGACTAGCGGGAGAGAACGGGGAGCTGTTTTTT. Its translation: CASSMGLAGENGELFF. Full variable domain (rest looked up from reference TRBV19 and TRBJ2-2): DGGITQSPKYLFRKEGQNVTLSCEQNLNHDAMYWYRQDPGQGLRLIYYSQIVNDFQKGDIAEGYSVSREKKESFPLTVTSAQKNPTAFYLCASSMGLAGENGELFFGEGSRLTVL.

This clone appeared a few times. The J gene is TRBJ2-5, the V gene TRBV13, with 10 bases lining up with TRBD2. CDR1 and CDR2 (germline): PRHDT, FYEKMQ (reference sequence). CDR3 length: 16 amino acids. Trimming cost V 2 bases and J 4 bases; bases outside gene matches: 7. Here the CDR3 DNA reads TGTGCCAGCAGCTTACGCCTAGCGGGAGTTGGAGAGACCCAGTACTTC. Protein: CASSLRLAGVGETQYF. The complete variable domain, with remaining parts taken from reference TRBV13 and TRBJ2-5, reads AAGVIQSPRHLIKEKRETATLKCYPIPRHDTVYWYQQGPGQDPQFLISFYEKMQSDKGSIPDRFSAQQFSDYHSELNMSSLELGDSALYFCASSLRLAGVGETQYFGPGTRLLVL.

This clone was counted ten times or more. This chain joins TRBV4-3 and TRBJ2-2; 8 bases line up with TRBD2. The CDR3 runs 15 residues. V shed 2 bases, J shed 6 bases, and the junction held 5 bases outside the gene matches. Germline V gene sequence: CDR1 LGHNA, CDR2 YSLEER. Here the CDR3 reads CASSQSGGWAGELFF. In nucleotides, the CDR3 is TGCGCCAGCAGCCAAAGCGGGGGATGGGCCGGGGAGCTGTTTTTT.

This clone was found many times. The DNA of the CDR3 is TGTGCCAGCAGCTCCTCAGGGTCCCCATCCTACGAGCAGTACTTC. This codes for CASSSSGSPSYEQYF. The chain recombines TRBV7-9 with TRBJ2-7, with TRBD1 as a possible D gene (5 bases). Trimming removed 4 bases at V and 1 base at J, with 14 bases between. Germline V gene sequence: CDR1 SEHNR, CDR2 FQNEAQ (reference sequence). This CDR3 is built from 15 residues.

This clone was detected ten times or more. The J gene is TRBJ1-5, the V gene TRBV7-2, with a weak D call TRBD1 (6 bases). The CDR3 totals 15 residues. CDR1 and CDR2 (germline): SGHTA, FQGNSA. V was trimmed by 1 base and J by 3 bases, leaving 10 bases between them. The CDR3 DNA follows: TGTGCCAGCAGCTTAGTAGGGGGTGACAATCAGCCCCAGCATTTT. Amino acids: CASSLVGGDNQPQHF. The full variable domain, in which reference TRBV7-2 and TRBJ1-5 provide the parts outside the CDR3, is GAGVSQSPSNKVTEKGKDVELRCDPISGHTALYWYRQSLGQGLEFLIYFQGNSAPDKSGLPSDRFSAERTGGSVSTLTIQRTQQEDSAVYLCASSLVGGDNQPQHFGDGTRLSIL.

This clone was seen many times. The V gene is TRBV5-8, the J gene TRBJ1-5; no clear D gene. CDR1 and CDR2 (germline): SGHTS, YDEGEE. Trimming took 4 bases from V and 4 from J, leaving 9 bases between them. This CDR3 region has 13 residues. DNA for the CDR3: TGTGCCAGCAGCGCGGATTTGAATCAGCCCCAGCATTTT. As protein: CASSADLNQPQHF. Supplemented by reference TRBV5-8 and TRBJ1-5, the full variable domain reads EAGVTQSPTHLIKTRGQQATLRCSPISGHTSVYWYQQALGLGLQFLLWYDEGEERNRGNFPPRFSGRQFPNYSSELNVNALELEDSALYLCASSADLNQPQHFGDGTRLSIL.

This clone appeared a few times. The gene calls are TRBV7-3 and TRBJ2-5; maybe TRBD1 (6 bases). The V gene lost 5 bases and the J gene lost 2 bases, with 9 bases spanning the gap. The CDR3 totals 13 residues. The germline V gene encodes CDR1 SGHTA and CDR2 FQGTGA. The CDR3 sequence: CASSGGHQETQYF. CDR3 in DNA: TGTGCCAGCAGCGGGGGACATCAAGAGACCCAGTACTTC.

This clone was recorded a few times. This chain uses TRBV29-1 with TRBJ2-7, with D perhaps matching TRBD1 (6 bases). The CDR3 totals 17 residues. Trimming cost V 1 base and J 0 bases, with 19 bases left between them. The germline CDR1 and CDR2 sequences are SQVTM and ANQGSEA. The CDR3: CSVEAWDIRGGSYEQYF. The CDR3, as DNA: TGCAGCGTTGAAGCTTGGGACATCCGAGGGGGCTCCTACGAGCAGTACTTC.

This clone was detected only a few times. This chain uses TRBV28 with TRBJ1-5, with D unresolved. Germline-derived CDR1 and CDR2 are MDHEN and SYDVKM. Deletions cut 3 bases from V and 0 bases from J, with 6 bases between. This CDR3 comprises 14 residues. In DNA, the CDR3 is TGTGCCAGCAGTTTGGCATTTAGCAATCAGCCCCAGCATTTT. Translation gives CASSLAFSNQPQHF. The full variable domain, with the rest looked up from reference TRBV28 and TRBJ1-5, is DVKVTQSSRYLVKRTGEKVFLECVQDMDHENMFWYRQDPGLGLRLIYFSYDVKMKEKGDIPEGYSVSREKKERFSLILESASTNQTSMYLCASSLAFSNQPQHFGDGTRLSIL.

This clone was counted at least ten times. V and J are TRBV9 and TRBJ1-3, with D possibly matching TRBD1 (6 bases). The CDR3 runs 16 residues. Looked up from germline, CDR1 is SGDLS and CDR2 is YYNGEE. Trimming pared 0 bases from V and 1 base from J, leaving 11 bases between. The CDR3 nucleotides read TGTGCCAGCAGCGTAGGGACAGCCGGATCTGGAAACACCATATATTTT. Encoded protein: CASSVGTAGSGNTIYF.

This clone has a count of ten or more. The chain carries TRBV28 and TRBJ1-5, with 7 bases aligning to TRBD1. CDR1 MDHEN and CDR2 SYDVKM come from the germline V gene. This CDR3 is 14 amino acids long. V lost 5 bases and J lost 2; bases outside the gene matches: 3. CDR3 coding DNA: TGTGCCAGCAGTGTCGACAGGGGCAATCAGCCCCAGCATTTT. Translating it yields CASSVDRGNQPQHF.

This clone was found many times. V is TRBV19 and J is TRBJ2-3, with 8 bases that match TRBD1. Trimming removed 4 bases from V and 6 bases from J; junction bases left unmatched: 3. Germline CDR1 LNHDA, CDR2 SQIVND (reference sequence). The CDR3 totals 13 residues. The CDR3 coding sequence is TGTGCCAGTAGTAACAGGGGGGCGGATACGCAGTATTTT. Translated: CASSNRGADTQYF.

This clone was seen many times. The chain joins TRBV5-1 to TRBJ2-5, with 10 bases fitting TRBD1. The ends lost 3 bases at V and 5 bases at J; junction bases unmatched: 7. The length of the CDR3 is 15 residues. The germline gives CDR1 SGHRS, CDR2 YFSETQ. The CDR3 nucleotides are TGCGCCAGCAGCTCGACAGGGGGCGGAGGGGAGACCCAGTACTTC. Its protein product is CASSSTGGGGETQYF. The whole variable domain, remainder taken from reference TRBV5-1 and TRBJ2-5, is KAGVTQTPRYLIKTRGQQVTLSCSPISGHRSVSWYQQTPGQGLQFLFEYFSETQRNKGNFPGRFSGRQFSNSRSEMNVSTLELGDSALYLCASSSTGGGGETQYFGPGTRLLVL.

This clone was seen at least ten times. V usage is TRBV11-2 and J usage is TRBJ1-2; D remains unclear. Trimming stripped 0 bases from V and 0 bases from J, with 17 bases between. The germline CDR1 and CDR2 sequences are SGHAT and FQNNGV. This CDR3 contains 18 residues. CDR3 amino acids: CASSLEGDFLLANYGYTF. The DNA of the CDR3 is TGTGCCAGCAGCTTAGAGGGCGATTTCCTTTTAGCTAACTATGGCTACACCTTC.

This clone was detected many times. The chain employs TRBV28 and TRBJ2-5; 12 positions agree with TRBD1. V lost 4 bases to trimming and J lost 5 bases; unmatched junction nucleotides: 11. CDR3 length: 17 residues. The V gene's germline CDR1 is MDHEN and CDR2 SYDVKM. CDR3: CASSSLLGQGAGETQYF. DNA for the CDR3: TGTGCCAGCAGTTCCCTGCTGGGACAGGGGGCCGGGGAGACCCAGTACTTC.

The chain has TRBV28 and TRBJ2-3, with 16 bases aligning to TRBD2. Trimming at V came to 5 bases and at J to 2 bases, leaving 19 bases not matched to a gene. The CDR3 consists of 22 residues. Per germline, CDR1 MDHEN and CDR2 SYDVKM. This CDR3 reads CASSNQRAGLAGGPSFTDTQYF. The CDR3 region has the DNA TGTGCCAGCAGTAACCAGAGGGCGGGACTAGCGGGAGGGCCTTCCTTCACAGATACGCAGTATTTT.